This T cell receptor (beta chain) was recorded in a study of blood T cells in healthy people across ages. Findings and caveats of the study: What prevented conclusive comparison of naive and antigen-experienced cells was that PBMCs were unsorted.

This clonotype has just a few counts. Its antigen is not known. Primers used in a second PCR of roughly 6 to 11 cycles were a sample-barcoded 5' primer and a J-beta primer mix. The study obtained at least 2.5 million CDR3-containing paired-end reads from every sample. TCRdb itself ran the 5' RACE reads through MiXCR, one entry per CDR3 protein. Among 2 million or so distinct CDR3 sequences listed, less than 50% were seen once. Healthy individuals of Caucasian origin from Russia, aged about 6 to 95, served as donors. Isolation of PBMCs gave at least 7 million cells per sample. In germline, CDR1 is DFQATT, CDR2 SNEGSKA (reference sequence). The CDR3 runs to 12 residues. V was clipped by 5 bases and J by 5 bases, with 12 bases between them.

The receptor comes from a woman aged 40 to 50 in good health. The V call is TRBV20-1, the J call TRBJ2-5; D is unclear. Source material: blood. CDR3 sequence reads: CSAGWQDETQYF. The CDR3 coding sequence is TGCAGTGCTGGGTGGCAGGATGAGACCCAGTACTTC.